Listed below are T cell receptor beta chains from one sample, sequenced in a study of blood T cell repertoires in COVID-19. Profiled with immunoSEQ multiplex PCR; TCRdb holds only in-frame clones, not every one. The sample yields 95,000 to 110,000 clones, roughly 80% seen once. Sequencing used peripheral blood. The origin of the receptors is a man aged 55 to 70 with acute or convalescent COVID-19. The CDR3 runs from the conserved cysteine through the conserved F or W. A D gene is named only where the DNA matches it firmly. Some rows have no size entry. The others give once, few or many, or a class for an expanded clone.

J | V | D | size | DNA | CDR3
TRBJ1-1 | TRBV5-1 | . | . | TGCGCCAGCAGCGTGCAGCGGATGAACACTGAAGCTTTCTTT | CASSVQRMNTEAFF
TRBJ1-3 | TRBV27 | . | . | TGTGCCAGCAGTTCAGGGGTTGGAAACACCATATATTTT | CASSSGVGNTIYF
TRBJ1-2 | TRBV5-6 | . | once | TGTGCCAGCAGCTCTGGGGATCCGGGAAACTATGGCTACACCTTC | CASSSGDPGNYGYTF
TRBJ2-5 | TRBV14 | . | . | TGTGCCAGCAGCACCCCTGACAGGCAAGAGACCCAGTACTTC | CASSTPDRQETQYF
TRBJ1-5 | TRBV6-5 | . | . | TGTGCCAGCAGTCCCCTGGGGGGAGGGGGACAGCCCCAGCATTTT | CASSPLGGGGQPQHF
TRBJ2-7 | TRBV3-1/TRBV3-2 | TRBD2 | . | TGTGCCAGCAGCCAGTCAGCGGGAGTAAGGGGGCAGTACTTC | CASSQSAGVRGQYF
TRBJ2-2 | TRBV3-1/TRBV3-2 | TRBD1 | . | TGTGCCAGCAGCCCGCGGGACAGGGGTGACACCGGGGAGCTGTTTTTT | CASSPRDRGDTGELFF
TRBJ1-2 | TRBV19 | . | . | TGTGCCAGTAGGAAGGGAGGAGAGGGTGGCTACACCTTC | CASRKGGEGGYTF
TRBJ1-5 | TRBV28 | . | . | TGTGCCGCCCAGGGGAATAGCAATCAGCCCCAGCATTTT | CAAQGNSNQPQHF
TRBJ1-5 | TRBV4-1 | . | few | TGCGCCAGCAGCCAAGACCCAACTGTCGGTCAGCCCCAGCATTTT | CASSQDPTVGQPQHF
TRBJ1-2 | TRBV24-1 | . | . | TGTGCCACCAGTGACCCTACCCGACAGTCAGCTAACTATGGCTACACCTTC | CATSDPTRQSANYGYTF
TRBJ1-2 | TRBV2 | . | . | TGTGCCAGCAGTGAGGGCAGCTCGCTCTATGGCTACACCTTC | CASSEGSSLYGYTF
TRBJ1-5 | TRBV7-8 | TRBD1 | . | TGTGCCAGCAGCCCGTGGACAGGGGGCGACAATCAGCCCCAGCATTTT | CASSPWTGGDNQPQHF
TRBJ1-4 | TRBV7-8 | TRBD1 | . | TGTGCCAGCAGCTTAAGGGACAGGGGACGTCGTGAGTATGAAAAACTGTTTTTT | CASSLRDRGRREYEKLFF
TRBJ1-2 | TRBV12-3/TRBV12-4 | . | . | TGTGCCAGCAGCGACACGGAAACTTATGGCTACACCTTC | CASSDTETYGYTF
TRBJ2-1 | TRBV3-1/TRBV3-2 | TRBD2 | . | TGTGCCAGCAGCCAAACCGGGGCTAGCGGGAGTATTGTCTACAATGAGCAGTTCTTC | CASSQTGASGSIVYNEQFF
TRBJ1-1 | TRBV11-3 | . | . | TGTGCCAGCAGCCAGGCGTTAGGAATTCACACTGAAGCTTTCTTT | CASSQALGIHTEAFF
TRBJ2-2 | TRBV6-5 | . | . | TGTGCCAGCAGTTACCGCGGGGGCCCCGGGGAGCTGTTTTTT | CASSYRGGPGELFF
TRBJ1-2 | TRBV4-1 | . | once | TGCGCCAGCACCCATGGTAGTGGCTACACCTTC | CASTHGSGYTF
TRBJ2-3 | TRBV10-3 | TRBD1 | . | TGTGCCATCAGACAGTCCCGGGACAGGAGATCGACAGATACGCAGTATTTT | CAIRQSRDRRSTDTQYF
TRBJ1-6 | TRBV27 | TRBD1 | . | TGTGCCAGCAGTTTATCAGGGGGCAGGTTTAATTCACCCCTCCACTTT | CASSLSGGRFNSPLHF
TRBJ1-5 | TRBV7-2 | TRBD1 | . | TGTGCCAGCAGGGAAACAGGGGGCATCAATCAGCCCCAGCATTTT | CASRETGGINQPQHF
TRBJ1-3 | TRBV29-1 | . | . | TGCAGCGTTGTGGGGGGAGAGGGAAACACCATATATTTT | CSVVGGEGNTIYF
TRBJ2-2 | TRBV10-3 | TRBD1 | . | TGTGCCATCAGCATTGGGACAGGGGACGCCGGGGAGCTGTTTTTT | CAISIGTGDAGELFF
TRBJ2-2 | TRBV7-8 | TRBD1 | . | TGTGCCAGCAGCTTAGCCTGGGGACAGGAGACGGGCACCGGGGAGCTGTTTTTT | CASSLAWGQETGTGELFF
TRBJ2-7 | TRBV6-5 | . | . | TGTGCCAGCAGTTACGACAGGCACTACGAGCAGTACTTC | CASSYDRHYEQYF
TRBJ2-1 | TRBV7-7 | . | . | TGTGCTAGCAGCTTAGAAAGGGGGTCCTACAATGAGCAGTTCTTC | CASSLERGSYNEQFF
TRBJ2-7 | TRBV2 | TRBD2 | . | TGTGCCAGCATGAGCGGGACCTCCTACGAGCAGTACTTC | CASMSGTSYEQYF
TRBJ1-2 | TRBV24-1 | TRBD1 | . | TGTGCCACCAGTGATGGACAGGGAGGCTATGGCTACACCTTC | CATSDGQGGYGYTF